This T cell receptor (beta chain) was identified during a study of control samples from healthy donors and cancer patients. The table came from immunoSEQ multiplex PCR; TCRdb's copy has only in-frame clones and leaves some out. The table lists just under 75,000 clones, roughly nine tenths of them singletons. This CDR3 is built from 17 residues. V lost 4 bases, J lost 5 bases, and 23 bases lay in between. In germline, CDR1 is LNHDA, CDR2 SQIVND (reference sequence). Sequenced: blood. The chain couples TRBV19 to TRBJ1-1, with D uncertain. This receptor was obtained from a woman in her forties or fifties in good health. This chain's CDR3 is CASSTALHLAGSTEAFF. In DNA form, the CDR3 reads TGTGCCAGTAGTACTGCCTTGCATCTGGCCGGTAGTACTGAAGCTTTCTTT.